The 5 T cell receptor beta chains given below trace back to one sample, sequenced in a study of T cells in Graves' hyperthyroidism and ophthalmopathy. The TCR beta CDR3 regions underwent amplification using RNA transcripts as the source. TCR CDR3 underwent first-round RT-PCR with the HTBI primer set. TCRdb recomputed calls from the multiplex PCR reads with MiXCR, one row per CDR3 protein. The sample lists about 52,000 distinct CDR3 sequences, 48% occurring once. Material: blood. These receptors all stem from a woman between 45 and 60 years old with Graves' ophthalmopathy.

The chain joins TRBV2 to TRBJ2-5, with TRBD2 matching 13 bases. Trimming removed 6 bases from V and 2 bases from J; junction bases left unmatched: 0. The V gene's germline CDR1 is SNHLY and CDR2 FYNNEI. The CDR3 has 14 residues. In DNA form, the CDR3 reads TGTGCCAGCAGGGGACTAGCGGGGCAAGAGACCCAGTACTTC. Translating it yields CASRGLAGQETQYF.

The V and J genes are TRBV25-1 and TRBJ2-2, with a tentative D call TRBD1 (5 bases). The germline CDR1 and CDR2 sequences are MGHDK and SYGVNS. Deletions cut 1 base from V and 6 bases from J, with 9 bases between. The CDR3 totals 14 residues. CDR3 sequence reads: CASSEWGDSGELFF. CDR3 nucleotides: TGTGCCAGCAGTGAATGGGGCGACTCCGGGGAGCTGTTTTTT.

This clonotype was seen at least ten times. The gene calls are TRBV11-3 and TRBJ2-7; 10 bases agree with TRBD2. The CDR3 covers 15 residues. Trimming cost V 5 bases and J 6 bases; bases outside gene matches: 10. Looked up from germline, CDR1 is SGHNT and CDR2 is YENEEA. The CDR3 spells CASSARLAGASEQYF. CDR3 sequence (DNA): TGTGCCAGCAGCGCGCGCCTAGCGGGAGCCTCCGAGCAGTACTTC.

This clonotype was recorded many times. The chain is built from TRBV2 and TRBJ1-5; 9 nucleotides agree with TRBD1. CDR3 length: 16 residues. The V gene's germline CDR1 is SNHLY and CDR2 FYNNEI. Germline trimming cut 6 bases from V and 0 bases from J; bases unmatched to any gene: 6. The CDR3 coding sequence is TGTGCCAGCAGGGGGGACAGGGATTATAGCAATCAGCCCCAGCATTTT. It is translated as CASRGDRDYSNQPQHF. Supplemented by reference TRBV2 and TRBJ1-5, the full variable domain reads EPEVTQTPSHQVTQMGQEVILRCVPISNHLYFYWYRQILGQKVEFLVSFYNNEISEKSEIFDDQFSVERPDGSNFTLKIRSTKLEDSAMYFCASRGDRDYSNQPQHFGDGTRLSIL.

DNA for the CDR3: TGTGCCAGCTCTCCCCAGGAAGGGGGCGTTGAAAAACTGTTTTTT. Encoded protein: CASSPQEGGVEKLFF. The chain uses TRBV18 and TRBJ1-4, with 7 nucleotides matching TRBD1. The germline CDR1 and CDR2 sequences are KGHSH and LQKENI. The V gene end was trimmed by 6 bases and the J gene end by 7 bases; junction bases not matched to a gene: 11. The length of the CDR3 is 15 residues. Combining the CDR3 with reference TRBV18 and TRBJ1-4 gives the whole variable domain NAGVMQNPRHLVRRRGQEARLRCSPMKGHSHVYWYRQLPEEGLKFMVYLQKENIIDESGMPKERFSAEFPKEGPSILRIQQVVRGDSAAYFCASSPQEGGVEKLFFGSGTQLSVL.